Listed below are T cell receptor beta chains from one sample, sequenced in a study of T cells in Graves' hyperthyroidism and ophthalmopathy. TCRdb used MiXCR to reprocess the multiplex PCR reads, holding one entry per CDR3 protein. The profile shows some 620,000 distinct CDR3 sequences, about a sixth of them singletons. Sample: blood. These TCRs come from a woman in her 30s with Graves' hyperthyroidism. The CDR3 runs from the conserved cysteine through the conserved F or W. D genes are given only for firm matches. Rows may omit the clone size; those that give it use once, few, many or a size class.

clone_size j_call v_call d_call cdr3_nt cdr3_aa
. TRBJ2-2 TRBV18 . TGTGCCAGCTCTGGTTTCGGAGGGGGTGCATCCGGGGAGCTGTTTTTT CASSGFGGGASGELFF
many TRBJ1-5 TRBV6-2/TRBV6-3 . TGTGCCAGCAGTTACTCCCCGGCGGGGAATCAGCCCCAGCATTTT CASSYSPAGNQPQHF
once TRBJ2-2 TRBV11-2 . TGTGCCAGCAGGGATAACACCGGGGAGCTGTTTTTT CASRDNTGELFF
. TRBJ2-3 TRBV4-2 TRBD2 TGTGCCAGCAGCCTTTCCATGACTAGCGGGAGCACAGATACGCAGTATTTT CASSLSMTSGSTDTQYF
few TRBJ2-7 TRBV29-1 . TGCAGCGTTGCGACGCGCCTTTCCTACGAGCAGTACTTC CSVATRLSYEQYF
. TRBJ2-3 TRBV15 . TGTGCCACCAGCAGAGATCGTCTCCAGAGCCGGGATACGCAGTATTTT CATSRDRLQSRDTQYF
few TRBJ2-2 TRBV29-1 . TGCAGCGTTCGGGACACCGGGGAGCTGTTTTTT CSVRDTGELFF
few TRBJ2-7 TRBV2 TRBD2 TGTGCCAGCACCGGGACTAGCGTGTCCTACGAGCAGTACTTC CASTGTSVSYEQYF
. TRBJ2-1 TRBV28 TRBD2 TGTGCCAGCACCCCTCTAGCGGGAGGATACAATGAGCAGTTCTTC CASTPLAGGYNEQFF
many TRBJ2-4 TRBV3-1 TRBD2 TGTGCCAGCAGCCCGGGACTAGCAAACATTCAGTACTTC CASSPGLANIQYF
. TRBJ2-7 TRBV20-1 TRBD2 TGCAGTGCTAGGGGACTAGCGGGAGGACCCACCGAGCAGTACTTC CSARGLAGGPTEQYF
few TRBJ2-7 TRBV20-1 TRBD1 TGCAGTGCTTCTCCCCCCCACGGACAGGGAGTCGAGCAGTACTTC CSASPPHGQGVEQYF
many TRBJ2-7 TRBV28 . TGTGCCAGCAGTCTAACGATGGATTCCGGGCAGTACTTC CASSLTMDSGQYF
. TRBJ1-2 TRBV12-3/TRBV12-4 . TGTGCCAGCAGCCGATTGGCCTATGGCTACACCTTC CASSRLAYGYTF
many TRBJ1-6 TRBV5-1 . TGCGCCAGCAGCCTCCCGGATAGAGGAATGAATTCACCCCTCCACTTT CASSLPDRGMNSPLHF
few TRBJ2-1 TRBV5-1 . TGCGCCAGCAGCTTTATGGCTAACAATGAGCAGTTCTTC CASSFMANNEQFF
few TRBJ1-3 TRBV11-2 . TGTGCCAGTCGCTCCATGAGGGGGAGCTCTGGAAACACCATATATTTT CASRSMRGSSGNTIYF
few TRBJ2-7 TRBV11-2 TRBD2 TGTGCCAGCAGCACAGCGGGAGGGATGCTTTACGAGCAGTACTTC CASSTAGGMLYEQYF
few TRBJ2-3 TRBV5-1 TRBD2 TGCGCCAGCAGCCCCACGGCTGGGGTAGCGGGAAGCACAGATACGCAGTATTTT CASSPTAGVAGSTDTQYF
. TRBJ1-1 TRBV3-1 . TGTGCCAGCAGCCAATTTAGACGGAACACTGAAGCTTTCTTT CASSQFRRNTEAFF
many TRBJ1-2 TRBV27 . TGTGCCAGCAGTCCATGGGGCGGACGGGGCTACACCTTC CASSPWGGRGYTF
many TRBJ1-5 TRBV3-1 . TGTGCCAGCAGCCAAGATCGGGGGCTCGGCAATCAGCCCCAGCATTTT CASSQDRGLGNQPQHF
few TRBJ2-1 TRBV19 . TGTGCCAGTAGTGCGGGCCTTAGGAATGAGCAGTTCTTC CASSAGLRNEQFF
few TRBJ1-3 TRBV28 . TGTGCCAGCCAGGGCAGGAATTTGTACACCATATATTTT CASQGRNLYTIYF
few TRBJ1-2 TRBV27 TRBD1 TGTGCCAGCAGTTTAGCAGGGGGTTACAGGGGAGGTTCAACCTATGGCTACACCTTC CASSLAGGYRGGSTYGYTF
many TRBJ2-3 TRBV28 . TGTGCCAGCAGCACAGGGATCCGCACAGATACGCAGTATTTT CASSTGIRTDTQYF
many TRBJ2-1 TRBV28 . TGTGCCAGCAGTTCAACGAACTACAATGAGCAGTTCTTC CASSSTNYNEQFF
many TRBJ2-5 TRBV7-2 . TGTGCCAGCAGCTTTGTGGAGGGGCCAGAGACCCAGTACTTC CASSFVEGPETQYF
many TRBJ2-7 TRBV2 . TGTGCCAGCAGTGAATGGGGCGAGCAGTACTTC CASSEWGEQYF